The 24 T cell receptor beta chains below come from one sample, sequenced in a study of a mutant IDH1 vaccine in newly diagnosed glioma. Generated by immunoSEQ multiplex PCR, the TCRdb table keeps only in-frame clones and is missing some. The profile shows around 50,000 clones, around four fifths of them singletons. Time point here: week 35, safety follow-up. The vaccine gave 300 ug of a 20-mer mutant IDH1 peptide subcutaneously per dose. These TCRs' antigens remain unknown. This material consisted of PBMCs, taken from a glioma patient whose treatment included an IDH1 peptide vaccine. Source of these receptors: a man aged 35 to 55 with glioma.

The chain recombines TRBV19 with TRBJ1-5; 8 bases fit TRBD1. CDR1 and CDR2 from the germline V gene are LNHDA and SQIVND (reference sequence). This CDR3 has 15 amino acids. Trimming at V came to 3 bases and at J to 6 bases, leaving 7 bases not matched to a gene. CDR3 region: CASSIDRGFFQPQHF. CDR3 bases: TGTGCCAGTAGTATTGACAGGGGCTTTTTTCAGCCCCAGCATTTT.

This clone was observed a handful of times. This chain uses TRBV18 with TRBJ1-1; D remains ambiguous. Germline V gene sequence: CDR1 KGHSH, CDR2 LQKENI. This CDR3 region has 13 residues. V lost 4 bases and J lost 3, with 9 bases in between. The CDR3 sequence is CASSRLDDTEAFF. In DNA, the CDR3 is TGTGCCAGCTCACGACTGGACGACACTGAAGCTTTCTTT.

This clone was seen only a few times. The gene calls are TRBV25-1 and TRBJ1-2, with 7 bases matching TRBD1. Germline-derived CDR1 and CDR2 are MGHDK and SYGVNS. Trimming took 8 bases from V and 6 from J; bases not matched to a gene: 9. This CDR3 has 13 residues. The CDR3 loop reads CASLRGFGDGYTF. Written as DNA, the CDR3 is TGTGCCAGCCTCAGGGGGTTTGGGGATGGCTACACCTTC.

V and J are TRBV5-6 and TRBJ2-5; tentatively, D is TRBD1 or TRBD2 (5 bases each). CDR3 length: 14 residues. Trimming removed 6 bases from V and 5 bases from J, with 17 bases in between. CDR1 is SGHDT, CDR2 YYEEEE, per germline. The CDR3 is CASTPGAGKETQYF. The DNA for the CDR3 is TGTGCCAGCACCCCCGGGGCAGGGAAGGAGACCCAGTACTTC.

The chain is built from TRBV9 and TRBJ2-2; D is undetermined. The germline V and J ends were trimmed by 5 bases and 3 bases, with 8 bases remaining between them. Germline assignment: CDR1 SGDLS and CDR2 YYNGEE. The length of the CDR3 is 13 residues. CDR3 bases: TGTGCCAGCAGTGACCAAGACACCGGGGAGCTGTTTTTT. This sequence encodes CASSDQDTGELFF.

V gene TRBV27 combines with J gene TRBJ1-1, with 11 bases that match TRBD1. The CDR3 sequence is 13 residues long. V lost 7 bases to trimming and J lost 5 bases; unmatched junction nucleotides: 3. The V gene's germline CDR1 is MNHEY and CDR2 SMNVEV (reference sequence). In DNA form, the CDR3 reads TGTGCCAGCAAGCGGGACAGGGGGACTGAAGCTTTCTTT. This translates into CASKRDRGTEAFF.

The J gene is TRBJ2-1, the V gene TRBV5-1, with TRBD2 matching 7 bases. Germline trimming cut 4 bases from V and 2 bases from J; bases unmatched to any gene: 6. The CDR3 has 15 amino acids. Germline CDR1 reads SGHRS; CDR2 reads YFSETQ. In DNA form, the CDR3 reads TGCGCCAGCAGCCGGGGGGACGGGGCCTACAATGAGCAGTTCTTC. Its protein product is CASSRGDGAYNEQFF. Looking up the rest from reference TRBV5-1 and TRBJ2-1 gives the full variable domain: KAGVTQTPRYLIKTRGQQVTLSCSPISGHRSVSWYQQTPGQGLQFLFEYFSETQRNKGNFPGRFSGRQFSNSRSEMNVSTLELGDSALYLCASSRGDGAYNEQFFGPGTRLTVL.

CDR3 sequence: CASSKARRGYEQYF. The CDR3 DNA reads TGTGCCAGCAGCAAAGCGCGCAGGGGGTACGAGCAGTACTTC. The chain joins TRBV21-1 to TRBJ2-7; no check of the table's D call, TRBD1, against the DNA was made. TRBV21-1 is given as a pseudogene. This CDR3 spans 14 amino acids.

This chain connects TRBV6-5 to TRBJ2-7; D is tentatively TRBD1 or TRBD2 (6 bases each). The CDR3 is 16 amino acids. The germline V and J ends were trimmed by 1 base and 7 bases, with 20 bases remaining between them. CDR1 and CDR2 (germline): MNHEY, SVGAGI. The CDR3 protein is CASSYYPPPGAREQYF. CDR3 DNA: TGTGCCAGCAGTTACTACCCTCCTCCGGGGGCGCGTGAGCAGTACTTC.

The sample holds a few counts of this clone. The chain recombines TRBV5-4 with TRBJ2-3, with 8 bases identical to TRBD2. The CDR3 consists of 14 residues. The V gene's germline CDR1 is SGHNT and CDR2 YYREEE (reference sequence). V shed 5 bases and J 1 base; nucleotides not matched to a gene: 3. This CDR3 reads CASSSAGGTDTQYF. For the CDR3, the DNA is TGTGCCAGCAGTTCAGCGGGGGGCACAGATACGCAGTATTTT.

This clone was found once. This chain joins TRBV6-6 and TRBJ1-2; the D gene is possibly TRBD1 (6 bases). Germline V gene lookup returns CDR1 MNHNY and CDR2 SVGAGI (reference sequence). Trimming took 5 bases from V and 4 from J, leaving 17 bases between them. This CDR3 is 15 amino acids long. CDR3 sequence: CASSRQEPTSYGYTF. The CDR3 bases are TGTGCCAGCAGTCGACAGGAGCCGACGTCCTATGGCTACACCTTC.

This clone was picked up a small number of times. The rearrangement joins TRBV27 to TRBJ2-1; 10 bases line up with TRBD2. Looked up from germline, CDR1 is MNHEY and CDR2 is SMNVEV (reference sequence). With V trimmed by 2 bases and J by 4 bases, 2 bases remained unmatched. The CDR3 is made up of 15 amino acids. CDR3 DNA: TGTGCCAGCAGTTTACAGCGGGGGGGATACAATGAGCAGTTCTTC. It translates to CASSLQRGGYNEQFF.

The chain links TRBV10-3 to TRBJ1-1, with D possibly TRBD1 on 5 matching bases. V was shortened by 1 base and J by 5 bases, with 14 bases between the two germline ends. The CDR3 covers 15 residues. CDR1 and CDR2 (germline): ENHRY, SYGVKD. CDR3 sequence: CAISELGEGQTEAFF. CDR3 coding DNA: TGTGCCATCAGTGAGTTGGGAGAGGGGCAGACTGAAGCTTTCTTT.

CDR3 in amino acids: CASSRRTGMEQPQHF. The CDR3 DNA follows: TGTGCCAGCAGCCGCAGGACAGGGATGGAGCAGCCCCAGCATTTT. The V gene is TRBV7-2, the J gene TRBJ1-5; TRBD1 matches 8 bases. The CDR3 is 15 residues long. With 5 bases clipped from V and 7 bases from J, the junction kept 10 bases outside the gene matches. Germline loops: CDR1 SGHTA, CDR2 FQGNSA.

The genes are TRBV2 and TRBJ1-5; 11 bases agree with TRBD1. CDR3 size: 18 residues. V dropped 2 bases and J dropped 5; count of bases not matched to a gene: 11. Germline loops: CDR1 SNHLY, CDR2 FYNNEI. The CDR3 coding sequence is TGTGCCAGCAGTGAACTGCGAGGACAGGGGGCTGGTTATCAGCCCCAGCATTTT. Protein product: CASSELRGQGAGYQPQHF.

In this sample, this clone turned up once. V usage is TRBV30 and J usage is TRBJ1-5; D uncertain. Germline V gene sequence: CDR1 GTSNPN, CDR2 SVGIG (reference sequence). The CDR3 is 14 residues long. Trimming removed 2 bases from V and 4 bases from J, with 12 bases in between. The DNA for the CDR3 is TGTGCCTGGAGTAGCCGGGCCCTAAATCAGCCCCAGCATTTT. Translated, it gives CAWSSRALNQPQHF.

This clone was seen once. This chain uses TRBV19 with TRBJ2-5; D is unresolved. The ends were cut back, 4 bases at V and 1 base at J, with 10 bases in the middle. Germline CDR1 LNHDA, CDR2 SQIVND (reference sequence). The CDR3 spans 14 residues. CDR3 bases: TGTGCCAGTAGTAGTCAGGCCGGCCAAGAGACCCAGTACTTC. This gives the protein CASSSQAGQETQYF.

The V gene is TRBV5-5, the J gene TRBJ1-1, with D uncertain. V lost 5 bases and J lost 10, with 18 bases in between. This CDR3 has 13 amino acids. Germline CDR1 SGHKS, CDR2 YYEKEE (reference sequence). CDR3 coding DNA: TGTGCCAGCAGGTCATTTACGGGTTCGGTAGCTTTCTTT. Its translation: CASRSFTGSVAFF.

The gene calls are TRBV6-5 and TRBJ1-6; perhaps TRBD1 as D (5 bases). CDR3 size: 14 residues. Trimming removed 6 bases from V and 4 bases from J, with 10 bases in between. Looked up from germline, CDR1 is MNHEY and CDR2 is SVGAGI. The CDR3 region is CASSRTNYNSPLHF. CDR3 DNA sequence: TGTGCCAGCAGCCGGACAAATTATAATTCACCCCTCCACTTT.

The chain is built from TRBV7-9 and TRBJ2-5; 7 bases are a match to TRBD2. CDR3 length: 15 amino acids. V trimming: 0 bases; J trimming: 1 base; junction bases outside the gene matches: 2. The V gene's germline CDR1 is SEHNR and CDR2 FQNEAQ (reference sequence). The CDR3 nucleotides read TGTGCCAGCAGCTTAGCGGGGGGGGTCCAAGAGACCCAGTACTTC. This sequence encodes CASSLAGGVQETQYF.

This clone appeared a few times. The chain is built from TRBV4-1 and TRBJ1-2; 8 nucleotides match TRBD1. The CDR3 is made up of 17 amino acids. Per germline, CDR1 MGHRA and CDR2 YSYEKL. The trim removed 4 bases at V and 5 bases at J, leaving 15 bases unmatched. The DNA of the CDR3 is TGCGCCAGCAGCCGAAGTCCGGACAGGGAGCAGTTTTATGGCTACACCTTC. Its translation is CASSRSPDREQFYGYTF.

As DNA, the CDR3 is TGTGCCAGCAGCGTCGGGGGCGATAATCAGCCCCAGCATTTT. This codes for CASSVGGDNQPQHF. The chain combines TRBV9 with TRBJ1-5; weak D call: TRBD1 (6 bases). In germline, CDR1 is SGDLS, CDR2 YYNGEE. This CDR3 contains 14 residues. Trimming shortened V by 2 bases and J by 4 bases, and 10 bases separated the two germline ends. Full variable domain (outside the CDR3, taken from reference TRBV9 and TRBJ1-5): DSGVTQTPKHLITATGQRVTLRCSPRSGDLSVYWYQQSLDQGLQFLIQYYNGEERAKGNILERFSAQQFPDLHSELNLSSLELGDSALYFCASSVGGDNQPQHFGDGTRLSIL.

The rearrangement joins TRBV4-1 to TRBJ2-7; D is unclear. CDR1 and CDR2 from the germline V gene are MGHRA and YSYEKL. Trimming removed 1 base at V and 4 bases at J, with 8 bases between. This CDR3 spans 13 amino acids. The CDR3 DNA is TGCGCCAGCAGCCAAGTTTCCTCGTACGAGCAGTACTTC. Translated: CASSQVSSYEQYF.

There are a few counts of this clone. The CDR3 sequence: CASSLVGREAEKLFF. In nucleotides, the CDR3 is TGTGCCAGCAGCTTAGTGGGCAGGGAGGCTGAAAAACTGTTTTTT. The chain has TRBV7-6 and TRBJ1-4; the D gene is possibly TRBD1 (5 bases). V was clipped by 1 base and J by 7 bases, with 13 bases between them. The CDR3 length is 15 residues. Germline assignment: CDR1 SGHVS and CDR2 FNYEAQ. Together with reference TRBV7-6 and TRBJ1-4, the CDR3 gives the full variable domain: GAGVSQSPRYKVTKRGQDVALRCDPISGHVSLYWYRQALGQGPEFLTYFNYEAQQDKSGLPNDRFSAERPEGSISTLTIQRTEQRDSAMYRCASSLVGREAEKLFFGSGTQLSVL.